This TCR beta chain was found in a study of cytomegalovirus exposure and HLA in healthy donors. The donors belonged to the approximately 110-subject validation cohort, separate from the roughly 710-subject first cohort. The data were produced by immunoSEQ multiplex PCR, yet TCRdb's version contains in-frame clones alone and is incomplete. The sample lists 300,000 to 350,000 clones; roughly 87% were seen once. A note on this clone: The antigen is undetermined.

Notes on the study in general: In vitro work confirmed that three CMV-associated chains recognize CMV antigens.

V was trimmed by 3 bases and J by 5 bases, leaving 13 bases between them. The CDR3 contains 15 residues. In germline, CDR1 is MNHNS, CDR2 SASEGT. Sequenced: PBMCs. This clonotype was sampled from a man younger than 45 in good health and CMV-seronegative. The rearrangement links TRBV6-1 to TRBJ1-4; D not resolved. CDR3 coding DNA: TGTGCCAGCAGTGATAGAGGGCGAGAGAATGAAAAACTGTTTTTT. Its protein product is CASSDRGRENEKLFF.